The clone carrying this T cell receptor (beta chain) was found many times. Its antigen is currently unknown. According to the study, TCR beta libraries were built with iRepertoire HTBI primers and CDR3-region Arm-PCR. TCRdb redid the calling of the multiplex PCR reads with MiXCR, one entry per CDR3 protein. The data contain approximately 290,000 distinct CDR3 sequences, roughly a fifth of them singletons. This record comes from a study of regulatory T cells in long-lasting Graves disease. Study outcomes and limitations: The study found TRBV28, TRBJ1-2 and TRBJ2-5 favored in persistent disease. With a small sample size, accuracy may have been reduced.

This CDR3 spans 15 amino acids. The germline V gene has CDR1 SGHAT and CDR2 FQNNGV. Trimming shortened V by 5 bases and J by 2 bases, and 15 bases separated the two germline ends. Time point in this sample: persistent/refractory GD, antithyroid drugs over 5 years with positive TRAb. From PBMCs, RNA was extracted and then used to make the TCR library. V and J are TRBV11-2 and TRBJ2-5, with D perhaps matching TRBD1 (6 bases). The sample here was peripheral blood mononuclear cells (PBMCs), taken when the disease was refractory, from a patient treated with antithyroid drugs. The receptor's source is a female donor with Graves disease. In nucleotides, the CDR3 is TGTGCCAGCAGCCCGGGACAAGTGCCTCAAGAGACCCAGTACTTC. This translates into CASSPGQVPQETQYF.